This TCR beta chain stems from a study of cytomegalovirus exposure and HLA in healthy donors. V lost 5 bases and J lost 3; bases outside the gene matches: 2. From germline, CDR1 is MNHEY and CDR2 SMNVEV (reference sequence). The CDR3 extends over 13 amino acids. Here immunoSEQ multiplex PCR was the method, and the copy in TCRdb shows in-frame clones only, minus some. The repertoire holds 110,000 to 150,000 clones, with around 90% as singletons. The origin of this receptor is a woman in her late teens or twenties in good health and CMV-seropositive. Sequenced sample: PBMCs. The chain uses TRBV27 and TRBJ1-2, with TRBD1 matching 8 bases. CDR3 in DNA: TGTGCCAGCAGTCCGGACAGGGACTATGGCTACACCTTC. Translated, it gives CASSPDRDYGYTF.